The sequence of this T cell receptor beta chain was determined in a study of immune cell composition in non-small cell lung cancer. Findings of the study overall: Top 10 clone scores and clonality were higher in squamous than adenocarcinoma. Tumour TCR-beta clonality was not significantly tied to smoking pack-years. Approximately 73% of squamous and about 30% of adenocarcinoma cases had tumour-associated clones >0.5%. Tumour-reactive clones were not shown to match dominant in vivo tumour clones.

A word on this clone: The target antigen is unknown.

Repertoires were generated with immunoSEQ multiplex PCR, while TCRdb's copy carries only in-frame clones and drops some. The table has approximately 4,000 clones, around 80% seen once. Germline-derived CDR1 and CDR2 are SGHTA and FQGTGA. The junction had 8 bases not matched to a gene; V was cut back by 5 bases and J by 1 base. The CDR3 is 16 residues long. The chain carries TRBV7-3 and TRBJ2-3, with 8 bases lining up with TRBD2. The sequence was obtained from a human donor with non-small cell lung cancer. Source material: lung tumor tissue. The CDR3 spells CASSHTAGVGTDTQYF. For the CDR3, the DNA is TGTGCCAGCAGCCATACAGCGGGGGTCGGCACAGATACGCAGTATTTT.